This note documents a single T cell receptor beta chain sequence. Its antigen is still unknown. Per germline, CDR1 SGHVS and CDR2 FNYEAQ. The CDR3 runs to 13 residues. Trimming removed 5 bases at V and 7 bases at J, with 14 bases between. The repertoire was sequenced with immunoSEQ multiplex PCR; TCRdb's copy has only in-frame clones and lacks some. The data show about 99,000 clones, around nine tenths seen once. This specimen comes from a study of T cell responses to AZD1222 COVID-19 vaccine. The study's findings and limits: Clonal diversity was possibly underestimated, and the donors were mostly white British, with more females. Reportedly, nearly half the spike-specific TCRs target unmutated variant regions. Every sample of the repertoires postdated the peak T cell response. Spike-specific TCR breadth and depth were elevated following two AZD1222 doses.

The clonotype comes from an adult in good health. The chain uses TRBV7-6 and TRBJ1-1; no reliable D call. The specimen was peripheral blood, collected on day 0 of AZD1222 vaccination. The CDR3 sequence is CASSNTLLGEAFF. The CDR3 nucleotides are TGTGCCAGCAGCAACACTCTGCTCGGTGAAGCTTTCTTT.